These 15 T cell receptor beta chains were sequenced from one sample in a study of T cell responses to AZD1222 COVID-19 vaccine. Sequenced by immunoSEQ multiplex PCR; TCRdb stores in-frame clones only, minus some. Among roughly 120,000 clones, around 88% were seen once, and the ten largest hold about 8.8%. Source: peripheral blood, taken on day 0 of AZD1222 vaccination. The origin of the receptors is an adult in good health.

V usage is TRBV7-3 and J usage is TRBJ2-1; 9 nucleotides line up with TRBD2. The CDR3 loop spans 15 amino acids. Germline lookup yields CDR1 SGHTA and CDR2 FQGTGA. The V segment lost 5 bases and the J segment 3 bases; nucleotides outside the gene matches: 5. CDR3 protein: CASSRSGGHYNEQFF. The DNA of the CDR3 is TGTGCCAGCAGCCGAAGCGGGGGGCACTACAATGAGCAGTTCTTC.

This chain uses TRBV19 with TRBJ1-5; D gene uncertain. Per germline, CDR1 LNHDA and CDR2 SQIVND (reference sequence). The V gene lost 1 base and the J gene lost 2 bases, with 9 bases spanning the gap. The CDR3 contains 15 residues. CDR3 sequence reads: CASSIGVSGNQPQHF. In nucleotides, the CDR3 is TGTGCCAGTAGTATAGGGGTGAGCGGCAATCAGCCCCAGCATTTT.

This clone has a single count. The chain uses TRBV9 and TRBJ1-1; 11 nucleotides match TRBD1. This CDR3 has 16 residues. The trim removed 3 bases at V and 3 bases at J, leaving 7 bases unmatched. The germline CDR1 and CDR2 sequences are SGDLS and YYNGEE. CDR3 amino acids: CASSGGQGARDTEAFF. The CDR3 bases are TGTGCCAGCAGCGGTGGACAGGGGGCTAGGGACACTGAAGCTTTCTTT.

The CDR3 sequence is CASSFYRGSTDTQYF. DNA for the CDR3: TGTGCCAGCAGCTTCTACAGGGGTAGCACAGATACGCAGTATTTT. J is TRBJ2-3 and V is TRBV5-8; 7 positions agree with TRBD1. The V gene's germline CDR1 is SGHTS and CDR2 YDEGEE. Unmatched junction bases numbered 3, after V lost 2 bases and J lost 0 bases. The CDR3 covers 15 residues.

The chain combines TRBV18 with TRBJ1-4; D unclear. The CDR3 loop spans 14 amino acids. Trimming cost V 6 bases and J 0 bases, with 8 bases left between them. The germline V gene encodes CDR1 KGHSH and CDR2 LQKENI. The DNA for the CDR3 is TGTGCCAGCTCGGGTGGGGCAACTAATGAAAAACTGTTTTTT. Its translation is CASSGGATNEKLFF.

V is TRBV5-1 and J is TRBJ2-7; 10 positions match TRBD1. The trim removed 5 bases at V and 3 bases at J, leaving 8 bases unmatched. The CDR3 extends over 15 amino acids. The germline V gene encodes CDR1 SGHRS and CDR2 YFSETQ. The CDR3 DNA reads TGCGCCAGCAGACCTGGGACAGGGGCTCTCTACGAGCAGTACTTC. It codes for CASRPGTGALYEQYF.

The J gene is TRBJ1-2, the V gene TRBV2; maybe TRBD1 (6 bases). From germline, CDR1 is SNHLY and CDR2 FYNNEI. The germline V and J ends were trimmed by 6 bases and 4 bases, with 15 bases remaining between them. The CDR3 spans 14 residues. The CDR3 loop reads CASRAQGLGYGYTF. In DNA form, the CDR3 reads TGTGCCAGCAGGGCACAGGGTCTGGGCTATGGCTACACCTTC.

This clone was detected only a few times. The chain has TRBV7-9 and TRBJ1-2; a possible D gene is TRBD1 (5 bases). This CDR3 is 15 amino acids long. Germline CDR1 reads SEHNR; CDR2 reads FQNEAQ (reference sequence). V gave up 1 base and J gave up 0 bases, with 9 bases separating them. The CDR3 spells CASSLGAGTNYGYTF. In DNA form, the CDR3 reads TGTGCCAGCAGCTTAGGAGCAGGGACTAACTATGGCTACACCTTC.

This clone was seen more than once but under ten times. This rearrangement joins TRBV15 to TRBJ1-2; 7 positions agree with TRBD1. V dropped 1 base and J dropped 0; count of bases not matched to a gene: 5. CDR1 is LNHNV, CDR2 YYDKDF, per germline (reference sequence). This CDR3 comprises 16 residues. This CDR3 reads CATSRARTGANYGYTF. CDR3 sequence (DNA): TGTGCCACCAGCAGAGCCCGGACAGGAGCTAACTATGGCTACACCTTC.

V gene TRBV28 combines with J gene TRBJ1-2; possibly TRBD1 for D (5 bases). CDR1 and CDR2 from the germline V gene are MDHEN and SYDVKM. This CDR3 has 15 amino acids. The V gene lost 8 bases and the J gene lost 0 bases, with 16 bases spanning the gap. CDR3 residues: CASRLDSAPNYGYTF. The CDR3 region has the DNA TGTGCCAGCCGCCTTGACAGCGCTCCTAACTATGGCTACACCTTC.

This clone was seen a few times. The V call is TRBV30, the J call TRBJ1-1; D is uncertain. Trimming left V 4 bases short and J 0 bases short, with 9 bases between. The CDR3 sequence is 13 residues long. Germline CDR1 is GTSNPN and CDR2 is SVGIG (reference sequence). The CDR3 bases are TGTGCCTGGACCGGGCAGCTGAACACTGAAGCTTTCTTT. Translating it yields CAWTGQLNTEAFF.

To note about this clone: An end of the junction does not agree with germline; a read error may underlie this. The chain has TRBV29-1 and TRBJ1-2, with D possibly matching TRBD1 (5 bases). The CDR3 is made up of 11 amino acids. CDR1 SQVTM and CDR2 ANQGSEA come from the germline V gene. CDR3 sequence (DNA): TGCAGCATTGACCAGGGTTATGGCTACACCTTC. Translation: CSIDQGYGYTF.

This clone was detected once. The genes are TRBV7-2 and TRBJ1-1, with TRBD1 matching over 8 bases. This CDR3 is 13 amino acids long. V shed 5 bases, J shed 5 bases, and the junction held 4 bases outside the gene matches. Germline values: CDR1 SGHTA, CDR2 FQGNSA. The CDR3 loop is CASSLDRVTEAFF. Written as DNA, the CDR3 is TGTGCCAGCAGCCTGGACAGGGTTACTGAAGCTTTCTTT.

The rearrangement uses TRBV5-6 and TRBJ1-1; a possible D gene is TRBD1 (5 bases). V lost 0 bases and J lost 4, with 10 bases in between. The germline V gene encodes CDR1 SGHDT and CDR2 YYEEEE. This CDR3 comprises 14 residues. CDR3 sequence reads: CASSLAGGTTEAFF. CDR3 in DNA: TGTGCCAGCAGCTTGGCGGGGGGGACCACTGAAGCTTTCTTT.

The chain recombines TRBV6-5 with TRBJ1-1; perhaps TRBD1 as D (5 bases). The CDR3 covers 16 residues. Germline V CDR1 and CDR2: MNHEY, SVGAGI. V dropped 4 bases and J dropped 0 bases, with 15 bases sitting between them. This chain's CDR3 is CASSFDDRRMNTEAFF. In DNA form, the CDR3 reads TGTGCCAGCAGTTTCGACGACAGAAGGATGAACACTGAAGCTTTCTTT.